This TCR beta chain was sequenced for a study of shared clonotypes between healthy human individuals (dated by TCRdb to 2018 to 2021). With regard to the full study: Three men and two women, aged 18 to 49 years, made up the cohort. For each donor, CD4 naive and CD4 memory were each run on three plates, CD8 naive on two plates, and CD8 memory on one plate. To estimate repertoire size and how much clonotypes are shared between individuals, the study performed deep sequencing of blood TCR repertoires from a handful of healthy adults. Libraries were prepared and TCR repertoires were sequenced by different laboratories using diverse techniques, in order to increase sequencing depth and limit assay-specific biases. Each donor's leukapheresis produced roughly between roughly 0.85 and 10 billion PBMCs.

For the CD8 naive samples, CD45RO-negative cells were positively selected for CCR7, yielding a CD45RA+CCR7+ population from which TemRA cells were excluded. The donors were healthy, HIV-negative adults who had no recently reported acute infections or vaccinations. Only Caucasian adults living in Nashville, Tennessee, USA were represented among the donors. After blood collection by leukapheresis, PBMCs were isolated using Ficoll-Histopaque density gradient centrifugation and then cryopreserved in the vapor phase of liquid nitrogen. Purity and quantity of every magnetically sorted T cell population were checked by analytical flow cytometry. Genomic DNA was isolated from every sorted fraction and measured by UV absorbance on a Nanodrop 2000c. As concerns this clone: There is no known antigen for this receptor. Base qualities were left out, and no much larger clone turns up one base away.

Study-level results and caveats: Pairwise subsampling indicated that sequencing depth was expected to affect the degree of clonotype sharing among donors. Approximately 5% of naive CD4, around 3.6% of naive CD8, about 2.1% of memory CD4, and 0.4% of memory CD8 clonotypes were shared across several donors. Naive subsets generally had larger estimated clonotype richness than memory subsets did. Because the study included a small number of donors, the genetic and exposure-history diversity represented was limited. Clonotypes shared by all four sorted-subset donors showed higher generation probabilities than non-shared clonotypes. Sampling was restricted to blood, and TCR repertoires in tissues likely differ from the TCR repertoires found in blood. Rarefaction of sorted-subset datasets indicated incomplete sequencing despite the large sequencing depth.

CDR1 MNHEY and CDR2 SMNVEV are derived from the germline V gene (reference sequence). From cysteine to phenylalanine, the CDR3 is 13 amino acids long. Here the CDR3 DNA is all that survives: 39 bases in frame from base 1. V and J lose 5 bases and 3 bases, and a span of 8 bases separates them. TCR CDR3 regions were amplified from genomic DNA by multiplex PCR using the deep immunoSEQ assay. Genomic DNA extracted from each cell subset was distributed evenly over all wells of several immunoSEQ 96-well plates, and each plate served as one replicate. For sorted subsets, 200 to 250 ng of genomic DNA, equivalent to some 30,000 T cell genomes, went into each replicate PCR. Purified libraries were quantified with a Qubit 3.0 fluorometer, sized on a Bioanalyzer 2100, and re-quantified with the KAPA Library Quantification kit. Each immunoSEQ 96-well plate was sequenced on its own single-read 150-cycle Illumina NextSeq 550 flow cell. For the original study's pipeline: The immunoSEQ output contained only junctional sequences without quality scores, so filtering could not match that applied to full-length reads. To assign V/J genes and CDR3, sequences were annotated using PyIR, a Python wrapper for IgBLAST v1.9, with IMGT germline references. Any read was removed if the V/J assignment was weak (E-value above 1e-6), the CDR3 was missing, or the read contained stop codons, out-of-frame junctions, or ambiguous translated residues. V3J clonotypes were defined as sequences sharing the same inferred V gene, J gene, and CDR3 amino acid sequence. Percentage overlap between repertoires was calculated by dividing the number of shared unique clonotypes by the size of the smaller repertoire. Richness of each repertoire was evaluated using RTK rarefaction, the Chao1 estimator, and Recon v2.1 estimates of unobserved clonotypes. Generation probabilities were computed with OLGA for all TCRbeta clonotypes obtained by the gDNA method from several donors. In its TCRdb copy, this immuneACCESS table keeps in-frame sequences only and misses some clones. Where compared with another copy, unresolved V genes explain less than half of these, and the others have no known cause. For V, J and clone size, that table is used; D and trimming come from the DNA. A total of about 2 million clones appear in this sample, around 96% of them only once. The ten largest clones take up more than 0.95% of the sample.

The sample was naive CD8+ T cells sorted from blood. The cell subset or site tag for this specimen amounts to: CD45RA+CCR7+. This TCR was recovered from a man aged 18 to 30 in good health. The V and J segments used are TRBV27 and TRBJ2-1; TRBD2 is perhaps the D gene, given 6 matching bases. For the CDR3, the sequence is CASSEDYYNEQFF. Here is the DNA: TGTGCCAGCAGTGAGGACTACTACAATGAGCAGTTCTTC.